Below are 28 T cell receptor beta chains sequenced from a single sample in a study of T-cell reconstitution after alpha-beta-depleted transplantation in children. The authors prepared the TCRbeta library with unique molecular identifiers. TCRdb re-called the PCR reads with MiXCR, one entry per CDR3 protein. The data contain around 250,000 distinct CDR3 sequences, 9.9% of them seen just once; the ten biggest clones take up over 9%. The sequencing here drew on PBMCs from the stem cell graft donor, taken from the stem cell graft. These TCRs come from a human donor who donated a stem cell graft to a child with SCID.

This rearrangement joins TRBV25-1 to TRBJ2-3, with D possibly TRBD1 on 5 matching bases. In germline, CDR1 is MGHDK, CDR2 SYGVNS. The germline V and J ends were trimmed by 4 bases and 6 bases, with 20 bases remaining between them. This CDR3 region has 16 residues. The CDR3 DNA is TGTGCCAGCAGTGGAACGGACAAGGCCACTATCGATACGCAGTATTTT. Translation: CASSGTDKATIDTQYF. Looking up the rest from reference TRBV25-1 and TRBJ2-3 gives the full variable domain: EADIYQTPRYLVIGTGKKITLECSQTMGHDKMYWYQQDPGMELHLIHYSYGVNSTEKGDLSSESTVSRIRTEHFPLTLESARPSHTSQYLCASSGTDKATIDTQYFGPGTRLTVL.

The chain is built from TRBV5-1 and TRBJ2-1; 13 bases map to TRBD2. From germline, CDR1 is SGHRS and CDR2 YFSETQ. V lost 4 bases and J lost 7; bases outside the gene matches: 8. The CDR3 runs 16 residues. The CDR3 loop is CASSLRLAGGRNEQFF. The CDR3 DNA follows: TGCGCCAGCAGCCTCCGACTAGCGGGGGGTCGTAATGAGCAGTTCTTC.

This clonotype was recorded many times. This sequence joins TRBV11-2 and TRBJ2-4, with D tentatively TRBD1 (6 bases). Between the trimmed V and J ends, which lost 5 bases and 0 bases, there was a span of 14 bases. This CDR3 has 16 amino acids. The germline CDR1 and CDR2 sequences are SGHAT and FQNNGV. CDR3 region: CASSGDKLLAKNIQYF. The CDR3 nucleotides read TGTGCCAGCAGCGGGGACAAGTTGCTAGCCAAAAACATTCAGTACTTC. The whole variable domain, remainder taken from reference TRBV11-2 and TRBJ2-4, is EAGVAQSPRYKIIEKRQSVAFWCNPISGHATLYWYQQILGQGPKLLIQFQNNGVVDDSQLPKDRFSAERLKGVDSTLKIQPAKLEDSAVYLCASSGDKLLAKNIQYFGAGTRLSVL.

There are many counts of this clonotype. The chain recombines TRBV9 with TRBJ2-3; 8 bases align to TRBD1. The CDR3 length is 15 residues. The germline gives CDR1 SGDLS, CDR2 YYNGEE. V was pared by 3 bases and J by 2 bases, with 5 bases of the junction left unmatched. The DNA for the CDR3 is TGTGCCAGCAGCGCTTCGGGACAGGACACAGATACGCAGTATTTT. Translating gives CASSASGQDTDTQYF.

The chain is built from TRBV15 and TRBJ2-5, with TRBD2 as a possible D gene (5 bases). The CDR3 totals 18 residues. CDR1 LNHNV and CDR2 YYDKDF come from the germline V gene (reference sequence). Between the trimmed V and J ends, which lost 3 bases and 1 base, there was a span of 21 bases. CDR3 loop: CATSRSQQLLVRQETQYF. The DNA for the CDR3 is TGTGCCACCAGCAGGTCCCAGCAGTTACTAGTCCGCCAAGAGACCCAGTACTTC. The complete variable domain, with remaining parts taken from reference TRBV15 and TRBJ2-5, reads DAMVIQNPRYQVTQFGKPVTLSCSQTLNHNVMYWYQQKSSQAPKLLFHYYDKDFNNEADTPDNFQSRRPNTSFCFLDIRSPGLGDTAMYLCATSRSQQLLVRQETQYFGPGTRLLVL.

This clonotype was seen a handful of times. V is TRBV20-1 and J is TRBJ2-2; 7 positions match TRBD1. J lost 7 bases, V lost 6 bases, and 11 bases had no gene match. The CDR3 is made up of 14 amino acids. CDR1 and CDR2 (germline): DFQATT, SNEGSKA (reference sequence). The CDR3: CSATTGDRGGELFF. CDR3 bases: TGCAGTGCCACTACAGGGGATAGGGGCGGGGAGCTGTTTTTT.

This clonotype showed up just a few times. The chain couples TRBV6-1 to TRBJ1-3; no clear D. In germline, CDR1 is MNHNS, CDR2 SASEGT. Trimming took 7 bases from V and 4 from J, leaving 14 bases between them. This CDR3 is 14 amino acids long. CDR3 loop: CASIGEGSGNTIYF. The CDR3 DNA reads as TGTGCCAGCATAGGTGAGGGTTCCGGAAACACCATATATTTT.

This clonotype was counted at least ten times. The chain couples TRBV5-6 to TRBJ1-1, with no clear D. CDR3 length: 15 residues. Trimming left V 0 bases short and J 1 base short, with 10 bases between. Germline-derived CDR1 and CDR2 are SGHDT and YYEEEE. The CDR3 is CASSLDFWGNTEAFF. The CDR3 DNA sequence: TGTGCCAGCAGCTTGGATTTCTGGGGGAACACTGAAGCTTTCTTT.

At least ten counts were recorded for this clonotype. CDR3 residues: CASSVRGSSTDTQYF. The CDR3 bases are TGCGCCAGCAGTGTCCGGGGGAGTAGCACAGATACGCAGTATTTT. The gene calls are TRBV10-1 and TRBJ2-3; D perhaps matches TRBD2 (6 bases). Trimming pared 4 bases from V and 0 bases from J, leaving 11 bases between. Germline V gives CDR1 WNHNN, CDR2 SYGVQD (reference sequence). The CDR3 loop spans 15 amino acids.

In this sample, this clonotype turned up a few times. The chain employs TRBV5-5 and TRBJ1-4; no clear D. Germline CDR1 reads SGHKS; CDR2 reads YYEKEE (reference sequence). V lost 0 bases and J 2 bases, leaving 8 bases between the germline ends. The CDR3 loop spans 15 amino acids. For the CDR3, the DNA is TGTGCCAGCAGCTTGGCCGGGTTTACTAATGAAAAACTGTTTTTT. Its protein product is CASSLAGFTNEKLFF. The complete variable domain, with remaining parts taken from reference TRBV5-5 and TRBJ1-4, reads DAGVTQSPTHLIKTRGQQVTLRCSPISGHKSVSWYQQVLGQGPQFIFQYYEKEERGRGNFPDRFSARQFPNYSSELNVNALLLGDSALYLCASSLAGFTNEKLFFGSGTQLSVL.

In this sample, this clonotype turned up many times. DNA of the CDR3: TGTGCCAGCAGTTTATCGTTTAATCAGGGACGCCCTGATAATTCACCCCTCCACTTT. Translating gives CASSLSFNQGRPDNSPLHF. The chain links TRBV27 to TRBJ1-6, with a possible D match to TRBD1 (5 bases). CDR1 is MNHEY and CDR2 is SMNVEV in the germline V gene (reference sequence). Trimming cost V 0 bases and J 5 bases, with 20 bases left between them. This CDR3 contains 19 residues.

This clonotype was recorded a few times. The V call is TRBV21-1, the J call TRBJ2-7; no DNA check was done on the table's D call, TRBD1. TRBV21-1 is classified as a pseudogene. This CDR3 has 17 amino acids. CDR3 DNA: TGTGCCGCCAAGAAATGGGGATCCCGGCAGGCCGCCTACGAGCAGTACTTC. Protein product: CAAKKWGSRQAAYEQYF.

This clonotype came up a few times. The J gene is TRBJ1-5, the V gene TRBV7-2; TRBD1 agrees at 10 bases. Germline V gene lookup returns CDR1 SGHTA and CDR2 FQGNSA. The CDR3 has 16 residues. Losses at the gene ends were 5 bases for V and 1 base for J; bases not matched to a gene: 5. The CDR3 coding sequence is TGTGCCAGCAGCGCCCGGGACAGGGGAAGCAATCAGCCCCAGCATTTT. This sequence encodes CASSARDRGSNQPQHF.

This clonotype has more than one count but fewer than ten. V and J are TRBV7-9 and TRBJ1-1; 9 nucleotides line up with TRBD1. The CDR3 consists of 15 residues. The trim removed 2 bases at V and 6 bases at J, leaving 7 bases unmatched. CDR1 and CDR2 (germline): SEHNR, FQNEAQ (reference sequence). The CDR3 DNA reads as TGTGCCAGCAGCTTATTAGGACAGGGGTTGGCTGAAGCTTTCTTT. Its translation is CASSLLGQGLAEAFF.

This chain links TRBV15 with TRBJ2-1; 7 positions match TRBD2. The CDR3 sequence is 13 residues long. Per the germline V gene, CDR1 is LNHNV and CDR2 is YYDKDF (reference sequence). With V trimmed by 4 bases and J by 8 bases, 5 bases remained unmatched. The CDR3 coding sequence is TGTGCCACCAGCACCGGGGGGTTCTATGAGCAGTTCTTC. Translating it yields CATSTGGFYEQFF.

This chain links TRBV18 with TRBJ2-4; 9 positions agree with TRBD1. This CDR3 spans 16 amino acids. With 6 bases clipped from V and 6 bases from J, the junction kept 12 bases outside the gene matches. CDR1 is KGHSH, CDR2 LQKENI, per germline. CDR3 sequence: CASSTLGQGIGNIQYF. The DNA of the CDR3 is TGTGCCAGCTCTACCTTGGGACAGGGCATTGGAAACATTCAGTACTTC.

This clonotype was found many times. The V and J genes are TRBV7-9 and TRBJ2-7, with 7 bases aligning to TRBD2. With V trimmed by 8 bases and J by 3 bases, 1 base remained unmatched. CDR3 length: 11 amino acids. Germline V gene sequence: CDR1 SEHNR, CDR2 FQNEAQ (reference sequence). DNA for the CDR3: TGTGCCAGCCGGGGGGACTACGAGCAGTACTTC. Translating gives CASRGDYEQYF.

This sequence joins TRBV12-3 or TRBV12-4 and TRBJ1-3, with no clear D. The CDR3 extends over 14 amino acids. V shed 2 bases and J shed 3 bases, with 8 bases lying between them. Written as DNA, the CDR3 is TGTGCCAGCAGTTTAATGGGTTTTGGAAACACCATATATTTT. It encodes CASSLMGFGNTIYF.

This clonotype has a handful of counts. The gene calls are TRBV10-3 and TRBJ1-1, with a possible D match to TRBD1 (5 bases). CDR1 and CDR2 (germline): ENHRY, SYGVKD. V lost 3 bases and J 5 bases, leaving 13 bases between the germline ends. This CDR3 region has 14 residues. This CDR3 is CAISDPMGTTEAFF. The CDR3 DNA reads as TGTGCCATCAGTGACCCTATGGGGACTACTGAAGCTTTCTTT.

This clonotype was found many times. The rearrangement uses TRBV10-2 and TRBJ2-4; D is perhaps TRBD2 (6 bases). Germline CDR1 and CDR2: WSHSY and SAAADI. The CDR3 is 15 residues long. V was trimmed by 4 bases and J by 6 bases, leaving 16 bases between them. The DNA of the CDR3 is TGCGCCAGCAGTGGGGGCCAGGGAGGCGGAAACATTCAGTACTTC. Amino acids: CASSGGQGGGNIQYF.

The chain is built from TRBV29-1 and TRBJ2-7; 11 positions match TRBD1. Germline values: CDR1 SQVTM, CDR2 ANQGSEA. Germline trimming cut 6 bases from V and 7 bases from J; bases unmatched to any gene: 11. This CDR3 is 14 amino acids long. CDR3 in amino acids: CSVPGTGGAVEQYF. In DNA, the CDR3 is TGCAGCGTGCCCGGGACAGGGGGTGCCGTGGAGCAGTACTTC.

This clonotype was found a few times. The rearrangement uses TRBV4-1 and TRBJ2-3, with D possibly called TRBD1 or TRBD2 (6 bases each). CDR1 and CDR2 (germline): MGHRA, YSYEKL. V gave up 0 bases and J gave up 5 bases, with 18 bases separating them. The CDR3 is 17 residues long. The CDR3 region has the DNA TGCGCCAGCAGCCAAGAGATTGAGGGGGGTTATCGAGATACGCAGTATTTT. It codes for CASSQEIEGGYRDTQYF.

This clonotype appeared many times. V gene TRBV10-3 combines with J gene TRBJ2-3; D is perhaps TRBD1 or TRBD2 (5 bases each). Germline V gene sequence: CDR1 ENHRY, CDR2 SYGVKD. V shed 7 bases and J shed 7 bases, with 18 bases lying between them. CDR3 length: 14 residues. The CDR3 spells CAITPGTSPNTQYF. The CDR3 DNA follows: TGTGCCATCACCCCCGGGACCTCCCCCAATACGCAGTATTTT.

V usage is TRBV11-2 and J usage is TRBJ2-5; the D gene is possibly TRBD2 (5 bases). The CDR3 has 14 amino acids. V shed 5 bases and J shed 0 bases, with 10 bases lying between them. CDR1 is SGHAT and CDR2 is FQNNGV in the germline V gene. CDR3 protein: CASSPQRDQETQYF. The CDR3 nucleotides read TGTGCCAGCAGCCCACAGAGGGACCAAGAGACCCAGTACTTC.

This clonotype turned up a few times. V and J are TRBV20-1 and TRBJ1-4; 7 positions match TRBD1. There are 14 residues in the CDR3. In germline, CDR1 is DFQATT, CDR2 SNEGSKA (reference sequence). Trimming at V came to 6 bases and at J to 5 bases, leaving 9 bases not matched to a gene. The CDR3 DNA is TGCAGTGCAACCCGACAGGGCACGAATGAAAAACTGTTTTTT. Protein product: CSATRQGTNEKLFF.

This rearrangement joins TRBV2 to TRBJ1-6, with D tentatively TRBD1 (5 bases). V was shortened by 5 bases and J by 10 bases, with 18 bases between the two germline ends. Germline values: CDR1 SNHLY, CDR2 FYNNEI. The CDR3 runs to 15 residues. The CDR3 bases are TGTGCCAGCAGTTCTCCCGGGACCGCGGAGTCACCCCTCCACTTT. It translates to CASSSPGTAESPLHF.

In this sample, this clonotype turned up many times. The rearrangement links TRBV20-1 to TRBJ2-3; D not resolved. Germline assignment: CDR1 DFQATT and CDR2 SNEGSKA (reference sequence). The CDR3 consists of 13 residues. The V end lost 0 bases, the J end lost 3 bases, and 7 bases lay between the germline ends. The CDR3 sequence: CSARDPRTDTQYF. The CDR3 nucleotides are TGCAGTGCTAGAGATCCGCGGACAGATACGCAGTATTTT.

The genes are TRBV10-3 and TRBJ2-1; 11 bases line up with TRBD2. The CDR3 is 18 residues long. With 7 bases clipped from V and 0 bases from J, the junction kept 11 bases outside the gene matches. Germline V lookup: CDR1 ENHRY, CDR2 SYGVKD. The CDR3 is CAIMGSGGAPTSYNEQFF. The DNA of the CDR3 is TGTGCCATCATGGGTAGCGGGGGGGCCCCAACCTCCTACAATGAGCAGTTCTTC.